Presented here are 2 T cell receptor beta chains from one specimen sequenced in a study of OX40 agonist ivuxolimab in advanced cancers. The method was immunoSEQ multiplex PCR; TCRdb's version includes in-frame clones alone and lacks a portion of them. The table records roughly 76,000 clones, about 91% of them present only once. The sample consisted of CD4+ or CD8+ T cells sorted from blood, taken in a trial of the OX40 agonist ivuxolimab. The receptors come from an adult with an advanced solid tumor such as melanoma, head and neck, liver or kidney cancer.

DNA of the CDR3: TGCGCCAGCAGGAAGCGGGAGACAGAGACCCAGTACTTC. Protein: CASRKRETETQYF. The chain recombines TRBV10-2 with TRBJ2-5, with 8 bases lining up with TRBD2. The CDR3 is 13 amino acids. Germline V gives CDR1 WSHSY, CDR2 SAAADI. Trimming cost V 6 bases and J 4 bases; bases outside gene matches: 4.

The J gene is TRBJ1-1, the V gene TRBV7-9, with D possibly TRBD1 on 5 matching bases. The germline V gene has CDR1 SEHNR and CDR2 FQNEAQ (reference sequence). The CDR3 spans 13 residues. V dropped 5 bases and J dropped 1 base, with 8 bases sitting between them. CDR3 DNA sequence: TGTGCCAGCAGCCTGACAGCGAACACTGAAGCTTTCTTT. Translating it yields CASSLTANTEAFF.